Following are 26 T cell receptor beta chains from one sample sequenced in a study of T cell therapy after organ transplantation. This sample's time point: 20-29 weeks after completion of therapy. The data were produced by immunoSEQ multiplex PCR, yet TCRdb's version contains in-frame clones alone and is incomplete. The data hold about 20,000 clones, with 84% observed a single time. For these receptors, no antigen is known. The sample here was CD8+ T cells from blood, taken after autologous CMV-specific T cell therapy. These TCRs come from a human patient who had received a solid organ transplant and had CMV disease. Some T cells may be graft donor cells.

CDR3 DNA: TGTGCCAGCAGCTTTGGGACTAGCCAGGGGACAGAGACCCAGTACTTC. Translated: CASSFGTSQGTETQYF. This sequence joins TRBV5-4 and TRBJ2-5; TRBD2 aligns across 9 bases. The CDR3 runs 16 residues. Germline V gene sequence: CDR1 SGHNT, CDR2 YYREEE (reference sequence). The trim removed 2 bases at V and 4 bases at J, leaving 9 bases unmatched.

CDR3 DNA sequence: TGTGCCAGCACTCCCCTAGCGGGGCCTGCCTACGAGCAGTACTTC. This gives the protein CASTPLAGPAYEQYF. The V and J genes are TRBV27 and TRBJ2-7; the match to TRBD2 covers 9 bases. Germline V lookup: CDR1 MNHEY, CDR2 SMNVEV (reference sequence). This CDR3 is 15 amino acids long. J was trimmed by 2 bases and V by 7 bases; bases with no gene match: 9.

The CDR3: CASSQEPGGLLTDTQYF. The CDR3 DNA sequence: TGCGCCAGCAGCCAAGAGCCCGGGGGGCTCCTCACAGATACGCAGTATTTT. The chain combines TRBV4-3 with TRBJ2-3, with D possibly matching TRBD2 (7 bases). Trimming left V 0 bases short and J 2 bases short, with 15 bases between. This CDR3 has 17 residues. Per germline, CDR1 LGHNA and CDR2 YSLEER.

This chain joins TRBV4-3 and TRBJ2-7, with a possible D match to TRBD1 (6 bases). There are 13 residues in the CDR3. CDR1 and CDR2 from the germline V gene are LGHNA and YSLEER. The V and J ends lost 5 bases and 1 base respectively, with 9 bases between them. CDR3 amino acids: CASSFRGSYEQYF. The CDR3 DNA is TGCGCCAGCAGCTTCAGGGGATCCTACGAGCAGTACTTC.

V and J are TRBV5-4 and TRBJ1-1; the match to TRBD1 covers 9 bases. There are 14 residues in the CDR3. The germline CDR1 and CDR2 sequences are SGHNT and YYREEE (reference sequence). Trimming removed 5 bases from V and 3 bases from J; junction bases left unmatched: 5. This CDR3 reads CASRWRQGDTEAFF. CDR3 DNA: TGTGCCAGCAGATGGAGACAGGGGGACACTGAAGCTTTCTTT.

V gene TRBV12-5 combines with J gene TRBJ1-1; D is perhaps TRBD1 (5 bases). The length of the CDR3 is 15 residues. V was trimmed by 3 bases and J by 3 bases, leaving 14 bases between them. Germline-derived CDR1 and CDR2 are LGHNT and FRNRAP. The CDR3 here is CASGFRTNQDTEAFF. CDR3 bases: TGTGCTAGTGGTTTTCGGACAAATCAGGACACTGAAGCTTTCTTT.

The rearrangement uses TRBV6-5 and TRBJ1-1; TRBD1 is a possible D gene (5 bases). The germline gives CDR1 MNHEY, CDR2 SVGAGI. CDR3 size: 14 residues. Trimming removed 6 bases at V and 3 bases at J, with 14 bases between. As DNA, the CDR3 is TGTGCCAGCAGCGAGGGGAGAGGAGACACTGAAGCTTTCTTT. Translated, it gives CASSEGRGDTEAFF.

The CDR3 region is CASSTLNRGINEQFF. CDR3 coding DNA: TGTGCCAGCAGCACCCTGAACAGGGGGATAAATGAGCAGTTCTTC. The chain links TRBV11-1 to TRBJ2-1; 8 nucleotides align to TRBD1. Germline loops: CDR1 SGHAT, CDR2 FQDESV (reference sequence). The ends lost 5 bases at V and 7 bases at J; junction bases unmatched: 10. The CDR3 is 15 residues long.

The chain recombines TRBV9 with TRBJ2-7, with 13 bases fitting TRBD2. With V trimmed by 1 base and J by 4 bases, 11 bases remained unmatched. Germline CDR1 is SGDLS and CDR2 is YYNGEE. The CDR3 contains 18 residues. CDR3 coding DNA: TGTGCCAGCAGCGTATCCTTCTCACCGGGACTAGCGGGATACGAGCAGTACTTC. Translating gives CASSVSFSPGLAGYEQYF.

The genes are TRBV29-1 and TRBJ2-1; 7 bases match TRBD2. Trimming removed 4 bases from V and 5 bases from J; junction bases left unmatched: 11. CDR3 length equals 15 residues. The germline V gene encodes CDR1 SQVTM and CDR2 ANQGSEA. The CDR3 nucleotides read TGCAGCGTTGCCGGGACTACGGAAACTCACAATGAGCAGTTCTTC. As protein: CSVAGTTETHNEQFF.

This chain uses TRBV6-5 with TRBJ1-1; D possibly corresponds to TRBD1 (5 bases). The V gene lost 5 bases and the J gene lost 1 base, with 8 bases spanning the gap. The CDR3 sequence is 13 residues long. The germline V gene encodes CDR1 MNHEY and CDR2 SVGAGI. CDR3 DNA sequence: TGTGCCAGCAGTGAAACAGGGAACACTGAAGCTTTCTTT. Encoded protein: CASSETGNTEAFF.

The chain has TRBV4-1 and TRBJ2-3; 8 nucleotides agree with TRBD1. With V trimmed by 2 bases and J by 6 bases, 10 bases remained unmatched. Per the germline V gene, CDR1 is MGHRA and CDR2 is YSYEKL. The CDR3 has 16 residues. The CDR3 is CASSQPGTGVADTQYF. The CDR3 DNA sequence: TGCGCCAGCAGCCAACCTGGGACAGGCGTCGCGGATACGCAGTATTTT.

The J gene is TRBJ1-1, the V gene TRBV18, with D perhaps matching TRBD1 (6 bases). V shed 3 bases and J shed 3 bases, with 11 bases lying between them. Germline-derived CDR1 and CDR2 are KGHSH and LQKENI. The CDR3 loop spans 14 amino acids. The CDR3 DNA reads TGTGCCAGCTCACCCGAGAAGGGGGACACTGAAGCTTTCTTT. Translation gives CASSPEKGDTEAFF. The full variable domain, completed using reference TRBV18 and TRBJ1-1, is NAGVMQNPRHLVRRRGQEARLRCSPMKGHSHVYWYRQLPEEGLKFMVYLQKENIIDESGMPKERFSAEFPKEGPSILRIQQVVRGDSAAYFCASSPEKGDTEAFFGQGTRLTVV.

V is TRBV5-4 and J is TRBJ1-3; D unclear. The ends were cut back, 1 base at V and 0 bases at J, with 5 bases in the middle. Germline CDR1 reads SGHNT; CDR2 reads YYREEE (reference sequence). CDR3 length: 14 amino acids. CDR3 in DNA: TGTGCCAGCAGCTTGTGGGGCTCTGGAAACACCATATATTTT. Protein product: CASSLWGSGNTIYF.

This clone has just one count. J is TRBJ1-6 and V is TRBV4-3, with D tentatively TRBD1 (6 bases). From germline, CDR1 is LGHNA and CDR2 YSLEER. The V and J ends lost 4 bases and 10 bases respectively, with 17 bases between them. CDR3 size: 15 residues. This CDR3 reads CASSPTGVPNSPLHF. The CDR3 coding sequence is TGCGCCAGCAGCCCGACAGGCGTCCCCAACTCACCCCTCCACTTT.

The rearrangement uses TRBV2 and TRBJ2-2; D is undetermined. The CDR3 is 16 residues long. V lost 3 bases to trimming and J lost 0 bases, with 11 bases between them. In germline, CDR1 is SNHLY, CDR2 FYNNEI. The CDR3, as DNA: TGTGCCAGCAGTGACATCCCAGCATCGAACACCGGGGAGCTGTTTTTT. This sequence encodes CASSDIPASNTGELFF.

The CDR3 loop reads CASGLLGASGNTIYF. The CDR3 DNA reads TGTGCTAGTGGTTTGCTGGGGGCGTCCGGAAACACCATATATTTT. The genes are TRBV12-5 and TRBJ1-3; tentative D call: TRBD1 (6 bases). The length of the CDR3 is 15 residues. Germline lookup yields CDR1 LGHNT and CDR2 FRNRAP. V lost 2 bases and J 4 bases, leaving 12 bases between the germline ends.

The chain couples TRBV6-5 to TRBJ1-5; D unclear. Germline V gives CDR1 MNHEY, CDR2 SVGAGI. The CDR3 loop spans 14 amino acids. V was cut by 5 bases and J by 10 bases, with 18 bases left in between. This CDR3 is CASSPRNWLGPQHF. CDR3 DNA sequence: TGTGCCAGCAGTCCCCGGAATTGGCTAGGACCCCAGCATTTT.

In this sample, this clone turned up once. V and J are TRBV6-1 and TRBJ2-6, with D perhaps being TRBD1 or TRBD2 (5 bases each). Per the germline V gene, CDR1 is MNHNS and CDR2 is SASEGT. This CDR3 has 15 amino acids. Trimming took off 8 bases at V and 0 bases at J, with 11 bases between the two ends. The CDR3 region is CASQEGSSGANVLTF. CDR3 nucleotides: TGTGCCAGCCAAGAGGGGTCCTCTGGGGCCAACGTCCTGACTTTC.

This chain links TRBV4-1 with TRBJ2-5; 13 nucleotides line up with TRBD2. The trim removed 2 bases at V and 5 bases at J, leaving 5 bases unmatched. Germline CDR1 reads MGHRA; CDR2 reads YSYEKL. The CDR3 runs 16 residues. CDR3 coding DNA: TGCGCCAGCAGCCAAAGACCGGGACTAGCGGGGGAGACCCAGTACTTC. It encodes CASSQRPGLAGETQYF.

The rearrangement links TRBV27 to TRBJ2-5; the D call may be TRBD1 or TRBD2 (5 bases each). CDR3 length equals 17 residues. Trimming left V 5 bases short and J 0 bases short, with 19 bases between. The germline CDR1 and CDR2 sequences are MNHEY and SMNVEV (reference sequence). In DNA form, the CDR3 reads TGTGCCAGCAGTCACCTACCGAGGGACCTGGACCAAGAGACCCAGTACTTC. Translation gives CASSHLPRDLDQETQYF.

CDR3 region: CASSEEGSTDTQYF. CDR3 in DNA: TGTGCCAGCAGTGAGGAGGGATCGACAGATACGCAGTATTTT. The chain recombines TRBV6-4 with TRBJ2-3, with D perhaps TRBD2 (6 bases). V was cut by 3 bases and J by 3 bases, with 10 bases left in between. The CDR3 runs to 14 residues. Germline loops: CDR1 MRHNA, CDR2 SNTAGT.

This clone has a single count. This chain joins TRBV9 and TRBJ2-2; 8 bases fit TRBD1. Losses at the gene ends were 4 bases for V and 3 bases for J; bases not matched to a gene: 11. The CDR3 extends over 17 amino acids. Germline V gene lookup returns CDR1 SGDLS and CDR2 YYNGEE. This CDR3 is CASSPHPDRVDTGELFF. DNA of the CDR3: TGTGCCAGCAGCCCACACCCGGACAGGGTTGACACCGGGGAGCTGTTTTTT.

The CDR3 region is CASSFLRTGFIGELFF. As DNA, the CDR3 is TGTGCCAGCAGTTTTCTCCGGACAGGGTTCATCGGGGAGCTGTTTTTT. The V and J genes are TRBV27 and TRBJ2-2, with 8 bases identical to TRBD1. CDR1 and CDR2 (germline): MNHEY, SMNVEV (reference sequence). Trimming removed 3 bases from V and 7 bases from J; junction bases left unmatched: 10. The length of the CDR3 is 16 residues.

This clone was seen a few times. The chain uses TRBV10-3 and TRBJ2-1; 9 bases agree with TRBD1. Per germline, CDR1 ENHRY and CDR2 SYGVKD. CDR3 size: 13 residues. The V and J ends lost 10 bases and 6 bases, in that order; junction bases with no gene match: 7. The CDR3 region is CATWTGDSNEQFF. The CDR3 DNA sequence: TGTGCCACCTGGACAGGGGATTCCAATGAGCAGTTCTTC.

This clone was observed a single time. V gene TRBV6-5 combines with J gene TRBJ2-7; D may correspond to TRBD1 or TRBD2 (5 bases each). Trimming took off 6 bases at V and 7 bases at J, with 16 bases between the two ends. CDR3 size: 13 residues. CDR1 is MNHEY and CDR2 is SVGAGI in the germline V gene. The CDR3 is CASSPRAREEQYF. The CDR3 coding sequence is TGTGCCAGCAGCCCCCGTGCCAGGGAGGAGCAGTACTTC.